This is a list of T cell receptor beta chains from one sample in a study of somatic mutations in cytotoxic T cells in rheumatoid arthritis. This table comes from immunoSEQ multiplex PCR, and its TCRdb copy is limited to in-frame clones, with some not included. The repertoire holds approximately 2,500 clones, with around 84% as singletons. Material: CD8+ T cells sorted from blood. These receptors came from a man aged 60 to 75 with rheumatoid arthritis. CDR3s include the opening cysteine and the closing phenylalanine or tryptophan. A D gene is named only where the DNA matches it firmly. Some rows have no size entry. The others give once, few or many, or a class for an expanded clone.

D gene	CDR3 length	J gene	V gene	clone size	CDR3 protein	CDR3 DNA
TRBD2	16	TRBJ2-1	TRBV7-3	-	CASSFFGGGLMNEQFF	TGTGCCAGCAGCTTCTTCGGGGGGGGCCTAATGAACGAGCAGTTCTTC
-	16	TRBJ1-4	TRBV6-5	-	CASSYPEHSRSEKLFF	TGTGCCAGCAGTTACCCCGAACATTCTAGGAGTGAAAAACTGTTTTTT
-	15	TRBJ2-7	TRBV7-6	-	CASSLASDRYYEQYF	TGTGCCAGCAGCTTAGCTTCCGACAGATACTACGAGCAGTACTTC
TRBD1	17	TRBJ2-7	TRBV11-2	once	CASSFGTGNWKDYEQYF	TGTGCCAGCAGCTTTGGGACAGGGAATTGGAAAGACTACGAGCAGTACTTC
TRBD2	18	TRBJ2-3	TRBV28	-	CASSFPTSGSPSTDTQYF	TGTGCCAGCAGTTTCCCGACTAGCGGGTCCCCTAGCACAGATACGCAGTATTTT
-	16	TRBJ1-1	TRBV19	-	CASNRWGLRGAGEAFF	TGTGCCAGTAATCGTTGGGGTTTACGGGGGGCCGGTGAAGCTTTCTTT
TRBD1	15	TRBJ2-2	TRBV2	few	CASSSGQVSPGELFF	TGTGCCAGCAGTTCGGGACAGGTTAGCCCCGGGGAGCTGTTTTTT
TRBD1	16	TRBJ2-5	TRBV5-1	-	CASSLTPGQGRETQYF	TGCGCCAGCAGCTTGACCCCGGGACAGGGACGAGAGACCCAGTACTTC
TRBD2	19	TRBJ2-7	TRBV4-3	-	CASSQTVLSVAGYTYEQYF	TGCGCCAGCAGCCAAACGGTCCTTTCCGTAGCGGGGTATACCTACGAGCAGTACTTC
TRBD2	16	TRBJ2-3	TRBV2	-	CASGQLAGKSTDTQYF	TGTGCCAGCGGCCAACTAGCGGGGAAAAGCACAGATACGCAGTATTTT
TRBD2	14	TRBJ2-3	TRBV27	-	CASTSGLAGDTQYF	TGTGCCAGCACCTCGGGACTAGCGGGAGATACGCAGTATTTT
TRBD1	14	TRBJ1-1	TRBV4-1	-	CASSHLTGNTKAFF	TGCGCCAGCAGCCATTTGACAGGGAACACAAAAGCTTTCTTT
-	16	TRBJ1-1	TRBV6-5	-	CASSYSRGALNTEAFF	TGTGCCAGCAGTTACTCGCGGGGGGCCTTGAACACTGAAGCTTTCTTT
-	14	TRBJ1-4	TRBV9	-	CASSAGGVNEKLFF	TGTGCCAGCAGCGCGGGGGGGGTTAATGAAAAACTGTTTTTT
TRBD1	16	TRBJ2-7	TRBV28	-	CASTPDGTGTSYEQYF	TGTGCCAGCACCCCGGACGGGACAGGGACCTCCTACGAGCAGTACTTC
TRBD1	14	TRBJ1-5	TRBV6-1	-	CASRRTGRNQPQHF	TGTGCCAGCAGGAGGACAGGCCGGAATCAGCCCCAGCATTTT
TRBD2	17	TRBJ2-1	TRBV7-2	-	CASSLASSGNLYNEQFF	TGTGCCAGCAGCTTAGCATCTAGCGGGAACCTCTACAATGAGCAGTTCTTC
-	16	TRBJ1-3	TRBV28	-	CASTHGGGYSGNTIYF	TGTGCCAGCACCCACGGGGGAGGATACTCTGGAAACACCATATATTTT
TRBD2	14	TRBJ2-3	TRBV29-1	-	CSVERRGSTDTQYF	TGCAGCGTTGAAAGGCGGGGGAGCACAGATACGCAGTATTTT
-	15	TRBJ2-1	TRBV13	once	CASSLVLSSYNEQFF	TGTGCCAGCAGCTTAGTCCTCAGCTCCTACAATGAGCAGTTCTTC
TRBD2	15	TRBJ2-7	TRBV6-1	-	CASSPTSGSSNEQYF	TGTGCCAGCAGCCCCACTAGCGGGAGTTCTAACGAGCAGTACTTC
TRBD1	14	TRBJ1-6	TRBV19	-	CASSAETGSSPLHF	TGTGCCAGTAGTGCCGAGACAGGGAGTTCACCCCTCCACTTT
TRBD1	13	TRBJ2-7	TRBV7-2	-	CASSTDRGREQYF	TGTGCCAGCAGCACCGACAGGGGGCGCGAGCAGTACTTC
TRBD2	16	TRBJ2-3	TRBV9	-	CASSEVPSGGADTQYF	TGTGCCAGCAGCGAGGTCCCTAGCGGGGGGGCCGATACGCAGTATTTT
TRBD1	15	TRBJ2-7	TRBV2	few	CASSYSDRGSYEQYF	TGTGCCAGCAGTTACTCTGACAGGGGCTCCTACGAGCAGTACTTC
TRBD1	13	TRBJ2-7	TRBV5-4	-	CASSLTGAYEQYF	TGTGCCAGCAGCTTAACAGGGGCCTACGAGCAGTACTTC
TRBD1	14	TRBJ2-7	TRBV10-3	-	CAIGLGQGNYEQYF	TGTGCCATCGGCCTAGGACAGGGGAACTACGAGCAGTACTTC
-	14	TRBJ2-1	TRBV11-2	-	CASSLVVGDYEQFF	TGTGCCAGCAGCTTAGTTGTAGGGGACTATGAGCAGTTCTTC
TRBD1	15	TRBJ2-5	TRBV5-1	-	CASEGGQGKQETQYF	TGCGCCAGCGAGGGTGGACAGGGAAAGCAAGAGACCCAGTACTTC
-	14	TRBJ2-1	TRBV4-1	-	CASSLHLSGNEQFF	TGCGCCAGCAGCCTGCACTTGTCTGGCAATGAGCAGTTCTTC
-	15	TRBJ2-7	TRBV6-5	few	CASSYSDPGSYEQYF	TGTGCCAGCAGTTACTCTGACCCGGGCTCCTACGAGCAGTACTTC
TRBD1	15	TRBJ1-1	TRBV5-6	once	CASRRDRAGNTEAFF	TGTGCCAGCAGACGGGACAGGGCGGGAAACACTGAAGCTTTCTTT
-	16	TRBJ2-4	TRBV2	-	CASSADWGQAKNIQYF	TGCGCCAGCAGTGCAGACTGGGGACAAGCCAAAAACATTCAGTACTTC
-	16	TRBJ2-1	TRBV27	-	CASSSEGYSPYNEQFF	TGTGCCAGCAGTTCTGAGGGATATTCTCCCTACAATGAGCAGTTCTTC
-	14	TRBJ2-7	TRBV29-1	once	CSVERADTDYEQYF	TGCAGCGTTGAGAGGGCCGACACTGACTACGAGCAGTACTTC
-	15	TRBJ2-1	TRBV28	-	CASRRFAVTYNEQFF	TGTGCCAGCCGGCGGTTTGCGGTAACTTACAATGAGCAGTTCTTC
-	15	TRBJ1-5	TRBV6-5	-	CASSCTTGTDQPQHF	TGTGCCAGCAGTTGCACGACCGGTACAGATCAGCCCCAGCATTTT
-	13	TRBJ1-1	TRBV9	-	CASSYGGETEAFF	TGTGCCAGCAGCTACGGGGGGGAGACTGAAGCTTTCTTT
-	11	TRBJ2-7	TRBV27	-	CASSSFYEQYF	TGTGCCAGCAGTTCTTTCTACGAGCAGTACTTC
-	14	TRBJ2-7	TRBV6-1	-	CASSELVSSYEQYF	TGTGCCAGCAGTGAATTGGTCAGCTCCTACGAGCAGTACTTC
TRBD1	18	TRBJ2-2	TRBV2	few	CASRVFGAQGYGTGELFF	TGTGCCAGCCGTGTATTCGGAGCACAGGGGTACGGAACCGGGGAGCTGTTTTTT
-	16	TRBJ2-3	TRBV7-8	-	CASSLGDLLGTDTQYF	TGTGCCAGCAGCTTGGGCGATTTACTGGGCACAGATACGCAGTATTTT
-	15	TRBJ2-3	TRBV4-2	-	CASSHKSGGQDTQYF	TGTGCCAGCAGCCATAAATCGGGGGGCCAAGATACGCAGTATTTT
TRBD1	14	TRBJ2-5	TRBV11-2	-	CASSPGTGGETQYF	TGTGCCAGCAGCCCTGGGACAGGGGGAGAGACCCAGTACTTC
TRBD1	15	TRBJ1-5	TRBV19	-	CASSIQGADYQPQHF	TGTGCCAGTAGTATCCAGGGGGCCGATTATCAGCCCCAGCATTTT
-	14	TRBJ2-3	TRBV28	-	CASRQATYLDTQYF	TGTGCCAGCAGACAGGCGACTTACCTTGATACGCAGTATTTT
-	14	TRBJ2-1	TRBV9	-	CASSVSGSYNEQFF	TGTGCCAGCAGCGTAAGCGGCTCCTACAATGAGCAGTTCTTC
TRBD1	16	TRBJ1-2	TRBV7-9	-	CASSLTLDRGAYGYTF	TGTGCCAGCAGCTTAACCCTCGACAGGGGAGCCTATGGCTACACCTTC
-	15	TRBJ2-1	TRBV6-1	few	CASSLLASSYNEQFF	TGTGCCAGCAGCCTTCTAGCGAGCTCCTACAATGAGCAGTTCTTC
TRBD1	15	TRBJ2-4	TRBV4-3	few	CASSPRQGGSYIQYF	TGCGCCAGCAGCCCCCGACAGGGCGGTAGCTACATTCAGTACTTC
TRBD1	14	TRBJ1-1	TRBV30	-	CAWSWGQRNTEAFF	TGTGCCTGGAGCTGGGGACAGAGGAACACTGAAGCTTTCTTT
-	14	TRBJ2-4	TRBV11-2	-	CASSLVGGFNIQYF	TGTGCCAGCAGCTTAGTAGGGGGTTTTAACATTCAGTACTTC
-	12	TRBJ1-2	TRBV19	-	CASLPRGGGYTF	TGTGCCAGTCTCCCACGGGGTGGCGGCTACACCTTC
-	15	TRBJ2-1	TRBV6-1	-	CASRFPGQNYNEQFF	TGTGCCAGCAGATTCCCGGGACAAAACTACAATGAGCAGTTCTTC
TRBD2	15	TRBJ2-1	TRBV5-4	-	CASSRSGTHYNEQFF	TGTGCCAGCAGCCGTAGCGGGACCCACTACAATGAGCAGTTCTTC
TRBD1	12	TRBJ1-6	TRBV14	-	CASSPGGSPLHF	TGTGCCAGCAGTCCAGGGGGCTCACCCCTCCACTTT
TRBD2	16	TRBJ2-5	TRBV15	-	CATSGQTSGAQETQYF	TGTGCCACCAGCGGCCAGACTAGCGGAGCACAAGAGACCCAGTACTTC
-	16	TRBJ2-7	TRBV4-3	-	CASSQDSGAGGHEQYF	TGCGCCAGCAGCCAAGATTCAGGGGCAGGGGGGCACGAGCAGTACTTC
-	16	TRBJ1-6	TRBV4-2	few	CASSQDLSSYNSPLHF	TGTGCCAGCAGCCAAGATCTGAGCTCCTATAATTCCCCCCTCCACTTT